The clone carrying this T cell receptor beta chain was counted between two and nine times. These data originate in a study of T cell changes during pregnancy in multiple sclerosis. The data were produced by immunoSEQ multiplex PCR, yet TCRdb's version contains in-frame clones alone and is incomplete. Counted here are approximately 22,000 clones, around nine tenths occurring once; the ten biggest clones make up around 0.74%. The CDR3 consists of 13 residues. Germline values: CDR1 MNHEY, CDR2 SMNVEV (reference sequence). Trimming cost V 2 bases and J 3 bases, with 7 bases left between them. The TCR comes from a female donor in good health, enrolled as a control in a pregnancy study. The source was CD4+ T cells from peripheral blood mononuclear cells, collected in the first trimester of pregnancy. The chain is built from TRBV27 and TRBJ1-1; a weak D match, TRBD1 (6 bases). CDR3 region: CASSLQGYTEAFF. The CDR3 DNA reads TGTGCCAGCAGTTTACAGGGGTACACTGAAGCTTTCTTT.